This passage covers 8 T cell receptor beta chains from one sample sequenced in a study of molecular identifiers for immune sequencing clone quantification. One entry per CDR3 protein results from TCRdb running MiXCR on the PCR reads. Here the sample spans approximately 680,000 distinct CDR3 sequences, less than 30% being singletons. The sequencing input was naive CD8+ T cells from blood, with Jurkat cell RNA spiked in. Stated subset: FACS-sorted CD8+CD4-CCR7+CD45RA+ naive T cells. Source of these receptors: a human donor in good health. Some libraries in this study had Jurkat cell RNA spiked in.

This rearrangement joins TRBV27 to TRBJ2-7; maybe TRBD2 (6 bases). Trimming stripped 8 bases from V and 3 bases from J, with 17 bases between. The CDR3 is 14 amino acids. Per germline, CDR1 MNHEY and CDR2 SMNVEV (reference sequence). Here the CDR3 DNA reads TGTGCCAGCGGCCAGAGCGGGCTAATCTACGAGCAGTACTTC. Translated, it gives CASGQSGLIYEQYF.

This clonotype was recorded many times. The V and J genes are TRBV11-2 and TRBJ2-7; D gene unclear. The CDR3 is 13 amino acids. V lost 1 base, J lost 5 bases, and 9 bases lay in between. Germline CDR1 is SGHAT and CDR2 is FQNNGV. The CDR3, as DNA: TGTGCCAGCAGCTTAGCGTTGACCAACGAGCAGTACTTC. Protein product: CASSLALTNEQYF.

This clonotype was seen a handful of times. The chain is built from TRBV7-9 and TRBJ2-7; D ambiguous. Germline CDR1 SEHNR, CDR2 FQNEAQ (reference sequence). Deletions cut 2 bases from V and 3 bases from J, with 8 bases between. This CDR3 contains 13 residues. CDR3 sequence: CASSLTDGYEQYF. In nucleotides, the CDR3 is TGTGCCAGCAGCTTAACCGACGGCTACGAGCAGTACTTC.

About this clonotype itself: This clone may be a read error of a much larger clone one base away. The V gene is TRBV6-1, the J gene TRBJ2-7, with D tentatively TRBD1 (6 bases). The CDR3 extends over 15 amino acids. Germline assignment: CDR1 MNHNS and CDR2 SASEGT. In DNA form, the CDR3 reads TGTGCCAGCAGCGCCTTCCGAGGACAGACCTACGACCAGTACTTC. Translated, it gives CASSAFRGQTYDQYF.

This clonotype was detected ten times or more. This chain links TRBV2 with TRBJ2-6; 10 bases align to TRBD1. The ends lost 4 bases at V and 0 bases at J; junction bases unmatched: 3. Germline-derived CDR1 and CDR2 are SNHLY and FYNNEI. The CDR3 totals 17 residues. This CDR3 reads CASSGDRGSSGANVLTF. The CDR3 nucleotides read TGTGCCAGCAGTGGGGACAGGGGAAGCTCTGGGGCCAACGTCCTGACTTTC.

This clonotype was recorded many times. The rearrangement uses TRBV12-3 or TRBV12-4 and TRBJ1-1; possibly TRBD1 for D (6 bases). V was clipped by 4 bases and J by 1 base, with 10 bases between them. The CDR3 consists of 14 residues. Written as DNA, the CDR3 is TGTGCCAGCAGTTGGGGGCTTGAGAACACTGAAGCTTTCTTT. It specifies CASSWGLENTEAFF.

This clonotype was seen more than once but under ten times. One end of the junction varies from germline; a read error may be responsible. The V gene is TRBV7-9, the J gene TRBJ2-2; D gene unclear. CDR1 SEHNR and CDR2 FQNEAQ come from the germline V gene (reference sequence). The CDR3 extends over 12 amino acids. The CDR3 DNA reads TGTGCCAGCAGCTTCGACACCGAGGAGCTGTTTTTT. It is translated as CASSFDTEELFF. The complete variable domain, with remaining parts taken from reference TRBV7-9 and TRBJ2-2, reads DTGVSQNPRHKITKRGQNVTFRCDPISEHNRLYWYRQTLGQGPEFLTYFQNEAQLEKSRLLSDRFSAERPKGSFSTLEIQRTEQGDSAMYLCASSFDTEELFFGEGSRLTVL.

This clonotype showed up many times. The chain has TRBV2 and TRBJ1-1; TRBD1 aligns across 9 bases. Germline loops: CDR1 SNHLY, CDR2 FYNNEI. The length of the CDR3 is 14 residues. J lost 5 bases, V lost 1 base, and 2 bases had no gene match. The CDR3 sequence: CASSEDRGLTEAFF. Written as DNA, the CDR3 is TGTGCCAGCAGTGAAGACAGGGGGCTAACTGAAGCTTTCTTT.